This T cell receptor (beta chain) was identified in a study of T-cell reconstitution after alpha-beta-depleted transplantation in children. Trimming removed 3 bases from V and 4 bases from J, with 8 bases in between. CDR1 SNHLY and CDR2 FYNNEI come from the germline V gene. The CDR3 is 13 residues long. This clonotype was picked up many times. TCRbeta library preparation incorporated unique molecular identifiers. TCRdb re-called the PCR reads with MiXCR, one entry per CDR3 protein. Counted here are approximately 200,000 distinct CDR3 sequences, less than 15% occurring once; the ten biggest clones make up roughly an eighth.

J is TRBJ2-3 and V is TRBV2; D is possibly TRBD2 (5 bases). This TCR derives from a human donor who donated a stem cell graft to a child with acute lymphoblastic leukemia. Material: PBMCs from the stem cell graft donor, obtained from the stem cell graft. CDR3 sequence: CASSEEAADTQYF. Written as DNA, the CDR3 is TGTGCCAGCAGTGAGGAGGCGGCAGATACGCAGTATTTT.